This T cell receptor (beta chain) is drawn from a study of CD8+CD57+ T cells in acquired aplastic anemia. Study-wide results and limits: Shared by patients and controls, nearly 30 CD8+ CDR3s were abundant in patients.

In regard to this clonotype: What it recognizes is unknown.

By flow cytometry, patients selected for sequencing had shown an expansion of CD8+CD57+ cells. This CDR3 has 14 residues. V lost 0 bases and J 0 bases, leaving 3 bases between the germline ends. Germline-derived CDR1 and CDR2 are MGHDK and SYGVNS. Profiling that covered TCR beta VDJ and CDR3 relied on genomic DNA as its template. TCRdb recomputed calls from the reads with MiXCR, one row per CDR3 protein. The profile shows about 160,000 distinct CDR3 sequences, around 50% of them singletons. The clonotype originates from a human donor with aplastic anemia. The J gene is TRBJ1-3, the V gene TRBV25-1; D is uncertain. The sample taken for sequencing was sorted CD4+, CD8+, or CD8+CD57+ T cells (not recorded which) from PBMCs. Written as DNA, the CDR3 is TGTGCCAGCAGTGAATATAGCTCTGGAAACACCATATATTTT. The encoded protein is CASSEYSSGNTIYF. Full variable domain (remainder filled in from reference TRBV25-1 and TRBJ1-3): EADIYQTPRYLVIGTGKKITLECSQTMGHDKMYWYQQDPGMELHLIHYSYGVNSTEKGDLSSESTVSRIRTEHFPLTLESARPSHTSQYLCASSEYSSGNTIYFGEGSWLTVV.